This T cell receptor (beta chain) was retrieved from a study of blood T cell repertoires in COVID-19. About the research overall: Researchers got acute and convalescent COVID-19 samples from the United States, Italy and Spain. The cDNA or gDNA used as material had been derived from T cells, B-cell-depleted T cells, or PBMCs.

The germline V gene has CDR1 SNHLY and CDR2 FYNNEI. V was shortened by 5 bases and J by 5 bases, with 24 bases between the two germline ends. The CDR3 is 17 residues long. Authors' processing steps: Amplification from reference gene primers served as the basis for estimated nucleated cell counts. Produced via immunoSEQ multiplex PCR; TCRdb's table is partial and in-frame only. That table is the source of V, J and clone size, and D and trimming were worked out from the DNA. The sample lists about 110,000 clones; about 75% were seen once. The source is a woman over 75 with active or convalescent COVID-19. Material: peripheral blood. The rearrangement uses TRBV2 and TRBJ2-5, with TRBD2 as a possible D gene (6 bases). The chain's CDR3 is CASSKSLEGVPSETQYF. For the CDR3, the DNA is TGTGCCAGCAGTAAATCCCTGGAGGGAGTGCCCTCGGAGACCCAGTACTTC.